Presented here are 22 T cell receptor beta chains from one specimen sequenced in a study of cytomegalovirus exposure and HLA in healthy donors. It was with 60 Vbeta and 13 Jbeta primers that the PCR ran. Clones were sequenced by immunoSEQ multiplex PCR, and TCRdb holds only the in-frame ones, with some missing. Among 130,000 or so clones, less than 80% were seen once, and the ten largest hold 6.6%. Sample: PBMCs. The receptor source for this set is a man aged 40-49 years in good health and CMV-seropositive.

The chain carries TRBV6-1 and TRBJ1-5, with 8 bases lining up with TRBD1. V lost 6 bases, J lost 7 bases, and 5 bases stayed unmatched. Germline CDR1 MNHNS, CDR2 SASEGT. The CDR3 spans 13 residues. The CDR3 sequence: CASRGQGVQPQHF. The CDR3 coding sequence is TGTGCCAGCAGAGGACAGGGTGTGCAGCCCCAGCATTTT.

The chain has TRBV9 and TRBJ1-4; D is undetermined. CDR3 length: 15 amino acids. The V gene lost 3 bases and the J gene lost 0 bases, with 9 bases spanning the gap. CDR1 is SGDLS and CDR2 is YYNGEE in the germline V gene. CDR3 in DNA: TGTGCCAGCAGCGCCCGCGGGACAACTAATGAAAAACTGTTTTTT. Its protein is CASSARGTTNEKLFF.

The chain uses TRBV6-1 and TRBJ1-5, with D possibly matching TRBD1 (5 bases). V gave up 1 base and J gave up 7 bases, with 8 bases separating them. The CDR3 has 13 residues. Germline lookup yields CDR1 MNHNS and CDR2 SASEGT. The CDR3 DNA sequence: TGTGCCAGCAGTGAAGGGTGGGGCCAGCCCCAGCATTTT. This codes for CASSEGWGQPQHF.

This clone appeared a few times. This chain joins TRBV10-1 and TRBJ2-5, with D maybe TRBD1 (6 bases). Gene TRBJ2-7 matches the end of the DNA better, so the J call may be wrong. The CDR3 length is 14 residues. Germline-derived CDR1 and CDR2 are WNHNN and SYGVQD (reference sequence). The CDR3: CASRDRRCSYEQYF. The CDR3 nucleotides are TGCGCCAGCAGAGACAGGCGATGCTCCTACGAGCAGTACTTC.

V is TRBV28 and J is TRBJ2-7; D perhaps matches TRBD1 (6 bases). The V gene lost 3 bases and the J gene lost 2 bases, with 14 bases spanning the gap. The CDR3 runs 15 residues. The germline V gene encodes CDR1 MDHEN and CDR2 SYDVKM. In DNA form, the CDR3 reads TGTGCCAGCAGTTTTCAGGGGACCGCAACCTACGAGCAGTACTTC. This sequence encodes CASSFQGTATYEQYF.

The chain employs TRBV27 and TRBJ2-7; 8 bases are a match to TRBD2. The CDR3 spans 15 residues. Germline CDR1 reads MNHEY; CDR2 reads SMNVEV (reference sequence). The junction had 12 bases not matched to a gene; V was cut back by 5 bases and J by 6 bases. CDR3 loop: CASSTAGTSLSEQYF. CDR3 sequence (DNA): TGTGCCAGCAGTACGGCCGGGACTAGTCTTAGCGAGCAGTACTTC.

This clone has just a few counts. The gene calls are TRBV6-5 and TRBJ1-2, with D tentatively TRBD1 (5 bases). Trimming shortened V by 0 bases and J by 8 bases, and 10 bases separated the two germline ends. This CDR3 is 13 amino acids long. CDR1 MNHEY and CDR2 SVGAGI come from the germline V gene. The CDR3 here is CASSYSGGGGYTF. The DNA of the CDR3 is TGTGCCAGCAGTTACTCGGGGGGAGGGGGCTACACCTTC.

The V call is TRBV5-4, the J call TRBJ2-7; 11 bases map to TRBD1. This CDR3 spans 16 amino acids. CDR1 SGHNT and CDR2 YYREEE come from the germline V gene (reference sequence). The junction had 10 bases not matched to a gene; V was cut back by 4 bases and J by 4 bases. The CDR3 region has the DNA TGTGCCAGCAGCAAGTGGACAGGGGGCTTAGGATACGAGCAGTACTTC. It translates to CASSKWTGGLGYEQYF.

The DNA for the CDR3 is TGTGCCAGCAGCCAGAGAGGGGGGGGCGGTAACTATGGCTACACCTTC. Translating it yields CASSQRGGGGNYGYTF. This sequence joins TRBV14 and TRBJ1-2; D might be TRBD1 (6 bases). The CDR3 runs 16 residues. Trimming took off 3 bases at V and 1 base at J, with 15 bases between the two ends. The germline V gene has CDR1 SGHDN and CDR2 FVKESK. Full variable domain (remainder filled in from reference TRBV14 and TRBJ1-2): EAGVTQFPSHSVIEKGQTVTLRCDPISGHDNLYWYRRVMGKEIKFLLHFVKESKQDESGMPNNRFLAERTGGTYSTLKVQPAELEDSGVYFCASSQRGGGGNYGYTFGSGTRLTVV.

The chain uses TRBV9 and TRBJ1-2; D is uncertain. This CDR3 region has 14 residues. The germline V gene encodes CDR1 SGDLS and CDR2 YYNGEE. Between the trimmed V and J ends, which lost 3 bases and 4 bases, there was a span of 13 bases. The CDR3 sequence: CASSEEGFAYGYTF. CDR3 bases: TGTGCCAGCAGCGAGGAGGGTTTTGCCTATGGCTACACCTTC. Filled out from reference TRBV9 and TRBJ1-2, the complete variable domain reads DSGVTQTPKHLITATGQRVTLRCSPRSGDLSVYWYQQSLDQGLQFLIQYYNGEERAKGNILERFSAQQFPDLHSELNLSSLELGDSALYFCASSEEGFAYGYTFGSGTRLTVV.

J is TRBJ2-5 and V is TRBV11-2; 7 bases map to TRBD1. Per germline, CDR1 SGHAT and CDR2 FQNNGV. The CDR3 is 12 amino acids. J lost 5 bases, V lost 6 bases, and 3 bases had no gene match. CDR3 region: CASRLQGETQYF. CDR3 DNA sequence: TGTGCCAGCAGACTACAGGGGGAGACCCAGTACTTC.

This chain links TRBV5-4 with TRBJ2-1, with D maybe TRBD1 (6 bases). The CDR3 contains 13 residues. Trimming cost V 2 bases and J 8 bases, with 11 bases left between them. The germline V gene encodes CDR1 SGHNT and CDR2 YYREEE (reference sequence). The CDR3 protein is CASSLRGIYEQFF. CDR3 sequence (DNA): TGTGCCAGCAGCTTAAGGGGGATCTATGAGCAGTTCTTC.

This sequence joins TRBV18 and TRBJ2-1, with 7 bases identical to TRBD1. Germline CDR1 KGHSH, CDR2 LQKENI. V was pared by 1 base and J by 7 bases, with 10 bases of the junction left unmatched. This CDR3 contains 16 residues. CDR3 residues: CASSPRSSAGGNEQFF. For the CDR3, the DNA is TGTGCCAGCTCACCACGCTCCTCGGCAGGGGGTAATGAGCAGTTCTTC.

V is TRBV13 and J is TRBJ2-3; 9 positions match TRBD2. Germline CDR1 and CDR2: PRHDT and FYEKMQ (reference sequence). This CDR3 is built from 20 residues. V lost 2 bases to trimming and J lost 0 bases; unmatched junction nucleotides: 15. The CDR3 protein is CASSLYQRERGVTSTDTQYF. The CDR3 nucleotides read TGTGCCAGCAGCTTATATCAGCGAGAGCGGGGGGTTACTAGCACAGATACGCAGTATTTT. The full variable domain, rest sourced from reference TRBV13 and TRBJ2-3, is AAGVIQSPRHLIKEKRETATLKCYPIPRHDTVYWYQQGPGQDPQFLISFYEKMQSDKGSIPDRFSAQQFSDYHSELNMSSLELGDSALYFCASSLYQRERGVTSTDTQYFGPGTRLTVL.

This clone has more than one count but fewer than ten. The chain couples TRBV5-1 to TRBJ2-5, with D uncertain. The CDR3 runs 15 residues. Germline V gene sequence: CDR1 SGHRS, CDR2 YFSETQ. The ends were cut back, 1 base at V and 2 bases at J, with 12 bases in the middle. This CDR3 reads CASSLRYSPQETQYF. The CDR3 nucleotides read TGCGCCAGCAGCTTGCGGTACAGCCCTCAAGAGACCCAGTACTTC.

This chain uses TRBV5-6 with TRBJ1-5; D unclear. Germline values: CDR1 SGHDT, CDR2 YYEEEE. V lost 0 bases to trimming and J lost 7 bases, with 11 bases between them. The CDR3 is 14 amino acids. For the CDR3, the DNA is TGTGCCAGCAGCTTGGGGGAGGGCGGCCAGCCCCAGCATTTT. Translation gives CASSLGEGGQPQHF.

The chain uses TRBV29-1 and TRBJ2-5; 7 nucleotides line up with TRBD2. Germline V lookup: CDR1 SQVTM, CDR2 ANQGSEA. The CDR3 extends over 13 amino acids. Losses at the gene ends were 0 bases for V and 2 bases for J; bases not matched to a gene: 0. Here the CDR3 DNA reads TGCAGCGTTGAAGAGGGAGGGCAAGAGACCCAGTACTTC. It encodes CSVEEGGQETQYF.

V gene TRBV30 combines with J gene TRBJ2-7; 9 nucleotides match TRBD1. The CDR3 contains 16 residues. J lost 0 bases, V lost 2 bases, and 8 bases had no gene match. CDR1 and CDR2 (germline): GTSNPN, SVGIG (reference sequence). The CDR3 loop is CAWSSEQGATSYEQYF. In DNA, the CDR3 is TGTGCCTGGAGTAGCGAACAGGGGGCGACCTCCTACGAGCAGTACTTC.

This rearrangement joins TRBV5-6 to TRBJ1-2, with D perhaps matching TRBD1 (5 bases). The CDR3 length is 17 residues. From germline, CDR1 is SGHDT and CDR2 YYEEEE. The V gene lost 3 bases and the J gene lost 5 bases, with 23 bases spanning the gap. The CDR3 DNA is TGTGCCAGCAGCTCCCCCTTTAAGCGGGGGTCGGGGTATGGCTACACCTTC. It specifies CASSSPFKRGSGYGYTF.

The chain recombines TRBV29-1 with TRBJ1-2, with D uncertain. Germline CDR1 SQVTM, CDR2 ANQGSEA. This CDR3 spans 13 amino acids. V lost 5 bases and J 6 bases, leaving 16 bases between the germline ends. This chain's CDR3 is CSVLGLRKDGYTF. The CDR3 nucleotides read TGCAGCGTTCTGGGCCTCCGGAAGGATGGCTACACCTTC. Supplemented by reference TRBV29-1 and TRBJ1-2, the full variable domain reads SAVISQKPSRDICQRGTSLTIQCQVDSQVTMMFWYRQQPGQSLTLIATANQGSEATYESGFVIDKFPISRPNLTFSTLTVSNMSPEDSSIYLCSVLGLRKDGYTFGSGTRLTVV.

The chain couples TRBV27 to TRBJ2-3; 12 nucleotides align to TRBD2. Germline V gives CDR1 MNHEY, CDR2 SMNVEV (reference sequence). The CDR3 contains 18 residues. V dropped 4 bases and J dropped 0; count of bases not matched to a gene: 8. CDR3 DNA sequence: TGTGCCAGCAGTTCTCAGACTAGCGGGAGCCTTAGCACAGATACGCAGTATTTT. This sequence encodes CASSSQTSGSLSTDTQYF.

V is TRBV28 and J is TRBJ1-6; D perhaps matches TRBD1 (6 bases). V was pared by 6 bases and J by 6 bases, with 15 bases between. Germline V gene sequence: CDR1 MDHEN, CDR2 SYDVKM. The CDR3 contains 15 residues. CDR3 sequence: CASSPPQGINSPLHF. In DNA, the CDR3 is TGTGCCAGCAGCCCCCCACAGGGTATTAATTCACCCCTCCACTTT.